This T cell receptor (beta chain) was recorded in a study of T cell changes during pregnancy in multiple sclerosis. The length of the CDR3 is 20 residues. V lost 0 bases and J lost 1; bases outside the gene matches: 8. The germline V gene has CDR1 SGDLS and CDR2 YYNGEE. TCRdb's copy holds only in-frame clones and misses some; the assay was immunoSEQ multiplex PCR. The repertoire holds roughly 42,000 clones, approximately 91% seen once, with under 0.5% in the top ten. V usage is TRBV9 and J usage is TRBJ2-3, with 16 bases fitting TRBD2. Material: CD4+ T cells from peripheral blood mononuclear cells, obtained in the second trimester of pregnancy. The sequence derives from a female donor in good health, enrolled as a control in a pregnancy study. The CDR3 loop is CASSVGRGLAGGWGTDTQYF. CDR3 sequence (DNA): TGTGCCAGCAGCGTAGGCCGGGGACTAGCGGGGGGGTGGGGCACAGATACGCAGTATTTT.